The present entry profiles one TCR beta chain with its context. Clones were sequenced by immunoSEQ multiplex PCR, and TCRdb holds only the in-frame ones, with some missing. The sample has 550,000 to 700,000 clones, 60% to 75% seen once. The CDR3 extends over 16 amino acids. The germline V gene has CDR1 SGHRS and CDR2 YFSETQ. The V gene end was trimmed by 2 bases and the J gene end by 0 bases; junction bases not matched to a gene: 1. The sample originates from a study of shared clonotypes between healthy human individuals. The sample consisted of memory CD4+ T cells sorted from blood. Subset here: CD45RA-negative fraction. The rearrangement links TRBV5-1 to TRBJ2-7, with 14 bases matching TRBD2. The sequence derives from a woman in her twenties or thirties in good health. CDR3 nucleotide sequence: TGCGCCAGCAGCTTCGGGACTAGCGGGAGCTCCTACGAGCAGTACTTC. Residues: CASSFGTSGSSYEQYF.